This T cell receptor (beta chain) was obtained from a study of CD8+ T cells in alopecia areata. This clone occurred a few times. Treatment in this sample: oral pan-JAK inhibitor, 5-10 mg twice daily. The authors extracted RNA and reverse transcribed it into cDNA as the sequencing template. Assay: immunoSEQ multiplex PCR; the TCRdb copy retains only in-frame clones and omits some. There are about 190,000 clones in the sample; about 65% occur only once, and about 1.3% lies in the top ten. Per the germline V gene, CDR1 is KGHSH and CDR2 is LQKENI. The CDR3 spans 13 residues. Trimming took off 2 bases at V and 7 bases at J, with 9 bases between the two ends.

This receptor was taken from a human donor with alopecia areata. The source was CD4+ T cells sorted from blood, collected between weeks 47 and 50, from a patient treated with tofacitinib. The gene calls are TRBV18 and TRBJ1-5; no firm D call. The CDR3 loop reads CASSPSFGQPQHF. The CDR3 nucleotides are TGTGCCAGCTCACCATCGTTCGGCCAGCCCCAGCATTTT.